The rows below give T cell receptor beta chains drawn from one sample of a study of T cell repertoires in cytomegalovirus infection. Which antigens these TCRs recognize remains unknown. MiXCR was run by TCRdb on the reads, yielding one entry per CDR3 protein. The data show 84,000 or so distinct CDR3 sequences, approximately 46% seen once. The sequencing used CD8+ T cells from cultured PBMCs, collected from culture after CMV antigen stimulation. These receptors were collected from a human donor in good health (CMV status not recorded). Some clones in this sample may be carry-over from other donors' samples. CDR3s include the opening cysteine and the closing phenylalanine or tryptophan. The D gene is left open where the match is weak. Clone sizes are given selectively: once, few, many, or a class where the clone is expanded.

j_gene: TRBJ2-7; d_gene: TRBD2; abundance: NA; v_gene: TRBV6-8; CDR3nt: TGTGCCAGCAAATTTGGGGCGGGAGAGGTCTACGAGCAGTACTTC; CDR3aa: CASKFGAGEVYEQYF
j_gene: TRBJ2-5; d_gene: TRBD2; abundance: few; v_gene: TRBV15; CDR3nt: TGTGCCACCAGCAGAGAAAGCGGGGTGGAGACCCAGTACTTC; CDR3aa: CATSRESGVETQYF
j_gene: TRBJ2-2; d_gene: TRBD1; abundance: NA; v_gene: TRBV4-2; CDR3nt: TGTGCCAGCAGCCAAGATGGGGACAGGGGGCAAAACGGGGAGCTGTTTTTT; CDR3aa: CASSQDGDRGQNGELFF
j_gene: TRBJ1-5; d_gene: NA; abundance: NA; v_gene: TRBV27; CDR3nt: TGTGCCAGCAGTCGGGGGGGTCAGCCCCAGCATTTT; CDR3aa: CASSRGGQPQHF
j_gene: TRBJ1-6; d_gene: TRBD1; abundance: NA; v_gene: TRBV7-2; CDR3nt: TGTGCCAGCAGCTTAGCGGGACAGACTAATTCACCCCTCCACTTT; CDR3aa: CASSLAGQTNSPLHF
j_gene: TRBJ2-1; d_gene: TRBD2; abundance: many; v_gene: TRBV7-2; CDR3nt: TGTGCCAGCAGCTTAGTCACTAGCGGGGGGGAGCAGTTCTTC; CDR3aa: CASSLVTSGGEQFF
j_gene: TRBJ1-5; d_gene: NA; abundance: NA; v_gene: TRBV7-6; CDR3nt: TGTGCCAGCAGCTTATCCCTCAGGCAGCCCCAGCATTTT; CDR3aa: CASSLSLRQPQHF
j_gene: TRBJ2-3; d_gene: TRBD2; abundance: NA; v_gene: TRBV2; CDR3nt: TGTGCCAGCAGTGAAGCCGTAGCGGGAGGGCCCACAGATACGCAGTATTTT; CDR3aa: CASSEAVAGGPTDTQYF
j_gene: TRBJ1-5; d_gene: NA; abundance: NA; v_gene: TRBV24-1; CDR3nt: TGTGCCACCAGTGATGCCGACAGGTCCAATCAGCCCCAGCATTTT; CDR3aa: CATSDADRSNQPQHF
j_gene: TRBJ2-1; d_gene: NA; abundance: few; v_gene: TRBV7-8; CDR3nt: TGTGCCAGCAGCTGGGGGCTAGCGGCAAGCTCCTACAATGAGCAGTTCTTC; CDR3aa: CASSWGLAASSYNEQFF
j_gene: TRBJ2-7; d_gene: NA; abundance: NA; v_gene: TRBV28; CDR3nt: TGTGCCAGCAGTTTATTGCGGAGATCCTACGAGCAGTACTTC; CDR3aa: CASSLLRRSYEQYF
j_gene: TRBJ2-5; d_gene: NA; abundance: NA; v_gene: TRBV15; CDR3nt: TGTGCCACCAGCAGAACAGACGGTCCCCAAGAGACCCAGTACTTC; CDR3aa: CATSRTDGPQETQYF
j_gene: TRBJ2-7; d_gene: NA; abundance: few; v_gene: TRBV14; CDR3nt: TGTGCCAGCAGCCAGTTCCCCTACGAGCAGTACTTC; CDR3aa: CASSQFPYEQYF
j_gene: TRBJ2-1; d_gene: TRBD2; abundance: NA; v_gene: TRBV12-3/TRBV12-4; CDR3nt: TGTGCCAGCAGGCCCCCGGGACTAGGAACCCTCAATGAGCAGTTCTTC; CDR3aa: CASRPPGLGTLNEQFF
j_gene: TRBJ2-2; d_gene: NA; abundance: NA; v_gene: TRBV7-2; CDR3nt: TGTGCCAGCACTAGCGTGAGGGTCCAAACCGGGGAGCTGTTTTTT; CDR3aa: CASTSVRVQTGELFF
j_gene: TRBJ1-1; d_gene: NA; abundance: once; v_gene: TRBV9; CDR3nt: TGTGCCAGCAGCCCCCCGACAGTTAACACTGAAGCTTTCTTT; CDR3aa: CASSPPTVNTEAFF
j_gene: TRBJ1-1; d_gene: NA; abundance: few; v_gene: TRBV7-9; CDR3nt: TGTGCCAGCAGCCCCGAAGTAAAGGCCACTGAAGCTTTCTTT; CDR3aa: CASSPEVKATEAFF
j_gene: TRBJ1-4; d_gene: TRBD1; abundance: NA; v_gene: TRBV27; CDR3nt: TGTGCCAGCAGTTTAACTAGGACAGGGCCTCTTGCCAATGAAAAACTGTTTTTT; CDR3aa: CASSLTRTGPLANEKLFF
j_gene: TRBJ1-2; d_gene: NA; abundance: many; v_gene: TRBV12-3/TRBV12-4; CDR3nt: TGTGCCAGCAGCCTCACACCTAACTATGGCTACACCTTC; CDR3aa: CASSLTPNYGYTF
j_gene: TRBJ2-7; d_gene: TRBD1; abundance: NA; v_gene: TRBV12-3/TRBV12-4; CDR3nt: TGTGCCAGCACTCTGACAGGGAGCTCCTACGAGCAGTACTTC; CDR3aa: CASTLTGSSYEQYF
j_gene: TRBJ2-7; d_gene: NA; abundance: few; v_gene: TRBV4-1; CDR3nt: TGCGCCAGCAGCCCTATAGGAGGCAGGGACGTCGAGCAGTACTTC; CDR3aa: CASSPIGGRDVEQYF
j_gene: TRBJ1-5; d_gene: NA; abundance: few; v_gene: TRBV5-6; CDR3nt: TGTGCCAGCGGTTTGAGGCTTAGCAATCAGCCCCAGCATTTT; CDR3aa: CASGLRLSNQPQHF